The 29 T cell receptor beta chains below were found in one sample sequenced in a study of long-term antiretroviral therapy in people with HIV. Runs used v3.0 of the immunoSEQ assay and were done at survey level. Only in-frame clones appear in the TCRdb table, and some are missing; sequencing was by immunoSEQ multiplex PCR. The sample lists some 22,000 clones, 85% seen once, with 10% to 15% in the top ten. Sample: unsorted PBMCs, taken 1.6 years after starting antiretroviral therapy. All receptors come from a man aged 35-49 years with HIV.

The chain recombines TRBV7-9 with TRBJ2-3; possible D gene TRBD2, 5 bases. CDR3 size: 16 residues. The V gene lost 7 bases and the J gene lost 0 bases, with 17 bases spanning the gap. Germline V lookup: CDR1 SEHNR, CDR2 FQNEAQ (reference sequence). The CDR3, as DNA: TGTGCCAGCATCCCACCCTTAGCGACTAGCACAGATACGCAGTATTTT. Protein sequence: CASIPPLATSTDTQYF.

This chain uses TRBV7-8 with TRBJ2-1, with a tentative D call TRBD2 (5 bases). The V and J ends lost 1 base and 3 bases respectively, with 13 bases between them. The CDR3 spans 16 residues. CDR1 is SGHVS and CDR2 is FQNEAQ in the germline V gene. The CDR3 region is CASSLGASSGYNEQFF. CDR3 coding DNA: TGTGCCAGCAGCTTAGGCGCCAGCAGCGGCTACAATGAGCAGTTCTTC.

This clone showed up just once. V is TRBV4-1 and J is TRBJ2-1; perhaps TRBD1 as D (5 bases). Trimming pared 3 bases from V and 6 bases from J, leaving 18 bases between. The germline V gene encodes CDR1 MGHRA and CDR2 YSYEKL. The CDR3 loop spans 16 amino acids. CDR3 in DNA: TGCGCCAGCAGCCAGTTGTCCTCAGGGCTCTTCAATGAGCAGTTCTTC. Translating it yields CASSQLSSGLFNEQFF.

This clone occurred once. This chain links TRBV2 with TRBJ1-4; 7 bases line up with TRBD1. This CDR3 is built from 15 residues. Per germline, CDR1 SNHLY and CDR2 FYNNEI. V shed 7 bases, J shed 4 bases, and the junction held 9 bases outside the gene matches. The CDR3 DNA is TGTGCCAGCACTTTTAACACAGGGGTTAATGAAAAACTGTTTTTT. Amino acid sequence: CASTFNTGVNEKLFF.

In this sample, this clone turned up once. The CDR3 here is CASSIGAWTEAFF. For the CDR3, the DNA is TGTGCCAGTAGTATTGGGGCGTGGACTGAAGCTTTCTTT. This rearrangement joins TRBV19 to TRBJ1-1, with D perhaps matching TRBD1 (5 bases). Germline V CDR1 and CDR2: LNHDA, SQIVND (reference sequence). Trimming removed 3 bases at V and 5 bases at J, with 10 bases between. The CDR3 consists of 13 residues.

This clone is a singleton in its sample. The CDR3 here is CASSQGTQRGGDTQYF. The DNA of the CDR3 is TGCGCCAGCAGCCAAGGAACCCAGCGGGGTGGGGATACGCAGTATTTT. This rearrangement joins TRBV4-1 to TRBJ2-3; 7 bases map to TRBD2. The ends lost 1 base at V and 6 bases at J; junction bases unmatched: 10. CDR1 is MGHRA, CDR2 YSYEKL, per germline. CDR3 length: 16 residues.

The chain uses TRBV11-2 and TRBJ2-7, with 7 positions matching TRBD1. With 3 bases clipped from V and 2 bases from J, the junction kept 7 bases outside the gene matches. CDR3 length: 15 amino acids. The germline V gene encodes CDR1 SGHAT and CDR2 FQNNGV. CDR3 protein: CASSFSTGTPYEQYF. The DNA for the CDR3 is TGTGCCAGCAGCTTCTCGACAGGGACGCCCTACGAGCAGTACTTC.

This chain connects TRBV7-9 to TRBJ2-2; D is uncertain. This CDR3 contains 16 residues. The germline V gene encodes CDR1 SEHNR and CDR2 FQNEAQ (reference sequence). Deletions cut 0 bases from V and 7 bases from J, with 15 bases between. The DNA for the CDR3 is TGTGCCAGCAGCTTAGCCCGCTATGATAGGGACGGGGAGCTGTTTTTT. This encodes CASSLARYDRDGELFF.

J is TRBJ1-2 and V is TRBV11-2, with 12 bases identical to TRBD1. The CDR3 sequence is 15 residues long. Germline CDR1 and CDR2: SGHAT and FQNNGV. V shed 5 bases, J shed 8 bases, and the junction held 9 bases outside the gene matches. This CDR3 reads CASSNSGTGGRGYTF. CDR3 bases: TGTGCCAGCAGCAACTCCGGGACAGGGGGCAGAGGCTACACCTTC.

This clone came up a few times. The chain employs TRBV9 and TRBJ1-6, with 9 bases that match TRBD1. The V and J ends lost 1 base and 7 bases, in that order; junction bases with no gene match: 3. This CDR3 has 15 amino acids. Germline V gives CDR1 SGDLS, CDR2 YYNGEE. The CDR3 sequence: CASSVNRGQNSPLHF. CDR3 nucleotide sequence: TGTGCCAGCAGCGTAAACAGGGGGCAGAATTCACCCCTCCACTTT.

In its sample, this clone was seen a few times. This chain joins TRBV2 and TRBJ2-7, with D possibly TRBD1 on 7 matching bases. Germline V CDR1 and CDR2: SNHLY, FYNNEI. Trimming removed 5 bases at V and 0 bases at J, with 11 bases between. This CDR3 contains 14 residues. CDR3 nucleotide sequence: TGTGCCAGCAGTTACAGGGGAGGCTCCTACGAGCAGTACTTC. Protein sequence: CASSYRGGSYEQYF. Using reference TRBV2 and TRBJ2-7 for the parts outside the CDR3, the full variable domain is EPEVTQTPSHQVTQMGQEVILRCVPISNHLYFYWYRQILGQKVEFLVSFYNNEISEKSEIFDDQFSVERPDGSNFTLKIRSTKLEDSAMYFCASSYRGGSYEQYFGPGTRLTVT.

CDR3 protein: CASGQGAVEAFF. The CDR3 DNA reads TGTGCCTCGGGACAGGGGGCGGTTGAAGCTTTCTTT. V gene TRBV2 combines with J gene TRBJ1-1; 12 bases align to TRBD1. Germline values: CDR1 SNHLY, CDR2 FYNNEI. The CDR3 length is 12 residues. The ends lost 11 bases at V and 7 bases at J; junction bases unmatched: 5.

The CDR3 DNA is TGCGCCAGCAGCCAAGATTCAAGTAGCGGGAGGTTTCGAGGGACCCAGTACTTC. It is translated as CASSQDSSSGRFRGTQYF. The J gene is TRBJ2-5, the V gene TRBV4-1; 10 bases agree with TRBD2. Germline V gene data show CDR1 as MGHRA and CDR2 as YSYEKL. Trimming cost V 0 bases and J 7 bases; bases outside gene matches: 14. The CDR3 consists of 18 residues.

This chain connects TRBV6-1 to TRBJ2-7; possible D gene TRBD1, 6 bases. CDR3 size: 14 residues. Germline assignment: CDR1 MNHNS and CDR2 SASEGT. Trimming stripped 4 bases from V and 2 bases from J, with 12 bases between. The CDR3 sequence: CASSVRQAPYEQYF. The CDR3 nucleotides read TGTGCCAGCAGTGTACGACAGGCTCCCTACGAGCAGTACTTC.

The chain employs TRBV15 and TRBJ2-2; D is unresolved. Germline lookup yields CDR1 LNHNV and CDR2 YYDKDF (reference sequence). The CDR3 runs 16 residues. V lost 0 bases, J lost 2 bases, and 10 bases lay in between. The CDR3 DNA sequence: TGTGCCACCAGCAGAGAGAACAGCCCCAACACCGGGGAGCTGTTTTTT. Its protein is CATSRENSPNTGELFF.

The chain recombines TRBV29-1 with TRBJ2-7; 10 positions agree with TRBD1. CDR3 size: 15 residues. Germline CDR1 reads SQVTM; CDR2 reads ANQGSEA. V trimming: 0 bases; J trimming: 3 bases; junction bases outside the gene matches: 5. This CDR3 reads CSVEDWTGGVYEQYF. For the CDR3, the DNA is TGCAGCGTTGAAGATTGGACAGGGGGGGTCTACGAGCAGTACTTC.

This chain links TRBV12-5 with TRBJ2-1; no clear D. The CDR3 is made up of 13 amino acids. Germline V lookup: CDR1 LGHNT, CDR2 FRNRAP. V lost 7 bases to trimming and J lost 7 bases, with 14 bases between them. The CDR3 DNA reads TGTGCTAGTGTTCCGACCCTCACGAATGAGCAGTTCTTC. It yields the protein CASVPTLTNEQFF.

This chain links TRBV10-1 with TRBJ1-1, with D hard to call. Germline loops: CDR1 WNHNN, CDR2 SYGVQD (reference sequence). The V and J ends lost 4 bases and 3 bases respectively, with 15 bases between them. The CDR3 is 15 residues long. CDR3 amino acids: CASSVSQLGHTEAFF. In DNA, the CDR3 is TGCGCCAGCAGTGTCTCACAGCTTGGTCACACTGAAGCTTTCTTT.

The sample holds one count of this clone. This chain joins TRBV6-6 and TRBJ2-7; D call uncertain. CDR3 length: 14 residues. The germline V and J ends were trimmed by 2 bases and 1 base, with 9 bases remaining between them. Germline CDR1 and CDR2: MNHNY and SVGAGI (reference sequence). The CDR3 DNA reads TGTGCCAGCAGTTACGGCCAGACATCCTACGAGCAGTACTTC. Translation gives CASSYGQTSYEQYF.

This clone counts as medium-sized. This chain links TRBV6-5 with TRBJ1-2, with unresolved D. Germline CDR1 MNHEY, CDR2 SVGAGI. With 0 bases removed from V and 7 bases from J, the gap between germline ends came to 12 bases. The CDR3 sequence is 14 residues long. The CDR3 protein is CASSYSFAGFGYTF. CDR3 sequence (DNA): TGTGCCAGCAGTTACTCTTTTGCGGGTTTTGGCTACACCTTC.

This chain connects TRBV30 to TRBJ1-5, with TRBD1 matching over 8 bases. After removal of 2 bases from V and 2 bases from J, the junction contained 2 bases not matched to a gene. Germline CDR1 reads GTSNPN; CDR2 reads SVGIG (reference sequence). This CDR3 has 14 amino acids. The CDR3 is CAWSPGQGNQPQHF. CDR3 nucleotides: TGTGCCTGGAGTCCGGGACAGGGCAATCAGCCCCAGCATTTT.

This clone is a singleton in its sample. The J gene is TRBJ2-5, the V gene TRBV25-1; 7 bases line up with TRBD1. Per the germline V gene, CDR1 is MGHDK and CDR2 is SYGVNS. The CDR3 is made up of 17 amino acids. V shed 1 base and J 3 bases; nucleotides not matched to a gene: 11. The chain's CDR3 is CASSESSQGSGEETQYF. The CDR3 DNA is TGTGCCAGCAGTGAATCTTCACAGGGGTCCGGGGAAGAGACCCAGTACTTC.

The J gene is TRBJ2-7, the V gene TRBV2; either TRBD1 or TRBD2 may supply D (5 bases each). This CDR3 region has 14 residues. The germline V gene has CDR1 SNHLY and CDR2 FYNNEI. V lost 9 bases to trimming and J lost 3 bases, with 18 bases between them. The CDR3 here is CASWVGVGYYEQYF. The DNA for the CDR3 is TGTGCCAGTTGGGTGGGGGTGGGATACTACGAGCAGTACTTC. Full variable domain (missing parts from reference TRBV2 and TRBJ2-7): EPEVTQTPSHQVTQMGQEVILRCVPISNHLYFYWYRQILGQKVEFLVSFYNNEISEKSEIFDDQFSVERPDGSNFTLKIRSTKLEDSAMYFCASWVGVGYYEQYFGPGTRLTVT.

This chain uses TRBV10-1 with TRBJ1-2; no clear D. V lost 4 bases to trimming and J lost 0 bases, with 3 bases between them. Germline CDR1 and CDR2: WNHNN and SYGVQD (reference sequence). The CDR3 loop spans 12 amino acids. CDR3 loop: CASSGSNYGYTF. The CDR3 region has the DNA TGCGCCAGCAGTGGGTCTAACTATGGCTACACCTTC.

This clone has a handful of counts. The V gene is TRBV5-8, the J gene TRBJ1-5; TRBD1 aligns across 7 bases. J gave up 7 bases and V 3 bases, and 7 bases lay outside the gene matches. The CDR3 length is 14 residues. Germline CDR1 is SGHTS and CDR2 is YDEGEE. The CDR3 DNA reads as TGTGCCAGCAGCTCGTTTACAGGGGAACAGCCCCAGCATTTT. This translates into CASSSFTGEQPQHF.

This clone was found a few times. The chain carries TRBV7-9 and TRBJ2-3; D is ambiguous. Germline V gene lookup returns CDR1 SEHNR and CDR2 FQNEAQ (reference sequence). The CDR3 covers 13 residues. The V gene lost 10 bases and the J gene lost 2 bases, with 13 bases spanning the gap. CDR3 loop: CATALGNTDTQYF. DNA for the CDR3: TGTGCCACCGCCCTAGGGAACACAGATACGCAGTATTTT.

The chain has TRBV11-2 and TRBJ2-1, with D tentatively TRBD2 (6 bases). The V and J ends lost 5 bases and 5 bases respectively, with 16 bases between them. The germline V gene encodes CDR1 SGHAT and CDR2 FQNNGV. This CDR3 is built from 15 residues. Here the CDR3 DNA reads TGTGCCAGCAGCCCGCGACTAGGAACTAACAATGAGCAGTTCTTC. Translating it yields CASSPRLGTNNEQFF.

This chain links TRBV2 with TRBJ2-1, with 11 bases lining up with TRBD2. Germline V CDR1 and CDR2: SNHLY, FYNNEI. J lost 4 bases, V lost 4 bases, and 3 bases had no gene match. This CDR3 has 15 amino acids. CDR3 nucleotide sequence: TGTGCCAGCAGTGCGGGGACTAGCGGATACAATGAGCAGTTCTTC. Its translation: CASSAGTSGYNEQFF.

The CDR3 protein is CASSSDRTNTGELFF. In DNA form, the CDR3 reads TGTGCCAGCAGCTCGGACAGAACGAACACCGGGGAGCTGTTTTTT. The chain uses TRBV11-1 and TRBJ2-2; D is perhaps TRBD1 (6 bases). V shed 4 bases and J shed 0 bases, with 9 bases lying between them. Germline V gives CDR1 SGHAT, CDR2 FQDESV (reference sequence). CDR3 length equals 15 residues.